What follows are 17 T cell receptor beta chains derived from one specimen sequenced in a study of cytomegalovirus exposure and HLA in healthy donors. Amplification used 60 Vbeta primers and 13 Jbeta primers. The protocol was immunoSEQ multiplex PCR, while the TCRdb copy is restricted to in-frame clones and leaves out a portion. The sample has more than 80,000 clones; roughly 79% are singletons. Sequenced sample: PBMCs. The source is a female donor in good health and CMV-seropositive.

This chain connects TRBV11-1 to TRBJ2-2; D perhaps matches TRBD2 (5 bases). Trimming removed 1 base at V and 3 bases at J, with 9 bases between. In germline, CDR1 is SGHAT, CDR2 FQDESV (reference sequence). This CDR3 contains 15 residues. The CDR3 spells CASSLGRGYTGELFF. The CDR3 nucleotides are TGTGCCAGCAGCTTAGGTCGGGGTTACACCGGGGAGCTGTTTTTT.

CDR3 residues: CASSARSLRQYF. CDR3 nucleotides: TGTGCCAGCAGCGCTCGGTCCCTCCGCCAGTACTTC. The chain joins TRBV5-6 to TRBJ2-5; D is ambiguous. Germline lookup yields CDR1 SGHDT and CDR2 YYEEEE. V lost 4 bases, J lost 10 bases, and 14 bases lay in between. This CDR3 has 12 amino acids.

The table lists this clone with a few counts. The chain links TRBV5-1 to TRBJ2-3; perhaps TRBD2 as D (5 bases). V was clipped by 4 bases and J by 3 bases, with 12 bases between them. Germline CDR1 and CDR2: SGHRS and YFSETQ. The CDR3 extends over 14 amino acids. The DNA of the CDR3 is TGCGCCAGCAGCGTTCAACCGGGGACAGATACGCAGTATTTT. This sequence encodes CASSVQPGTDTQYF.

The sample holds a few counts of this clone. The CDR3 is CASSLGTGIQPQHF. Written as DNA, the CDR3 is TGTGCCAGCAGCTTAGGGACAGGGATTCAGCCCCAGCATTTT. J is TRBJ1-5 and V is TRBV5-6; TRBD1 matches at 9 bases. Germline loops: CDR1 SGHDT, CDR2 YYEEEE. CDR3 size: 14 residues. Trimming removed 2 bases from V and 6 bases from J; junction bases left unmatched: 3.

Comments on this clone: Other DNA sequences in the same sample also yield this CDR3. The V gene is TRBV6-5, the J gene TRBJ2-5; D not resolved. CDR1 MNHEY and CDR2 SVGAGI come from the germline V gene. CDR3 length equals 14 residues. The germline V and J ends were trimmed by 0 bases and 5 bases, with 10 bases remaining between them. CDR3: CASSYSNSHETQYF. CDR3 nucleotide sequence: TGTGCCAGCAGTTACTCGAACAGCCACGAGACCCAGTACTTC.

The table lists this clone with a few counts. This sequence joins TRBV5-8 and TRBJ2-7, with TRBD1 matching 10 bases. From germline, CDR1 is SGHTS and CDR2 YDEGEE. Trimming at V came to 4 bases and at J to 6 bases, leaving 7 bases not matched to a gene. The CDR3 is made up of 14 amino acids. CDR3 sequence reads: CASSHWDRGREQYF. The CDR3 DNA sequence: TGTGCCAGCAGCCATTGGGACAGGGGACGCGAGCAGTACTTC.

The chain employs TRBV10-3 and TRBJ2-1; D might be TRBD1 (5 bases). The CDR3 length is 14 residues. Germline lookup yields CDR1 ENHRY and CDR2 SYGVKD. With 2 bases removed from V and 1 base from J, the gap between germline ends came to 6 bases. CDR3 coding DNA: TGTGCCATCAGTGAGAGACAGTCCTACAATGAGCAGTTCTTC. Protein product: CAISERQSYNEQFF.

This clone was picked up a small number of times. The rearrangement joins TRBV7-9 to TRBJ2-7; 10 nucleotides line up with TRBD2. Germline lookup yields CDR1 SEHNR and CDR2 FQNEAQ (reference sequence). After removal of 5 bases from V and 7 bases from J, the junction contained 14 bases not matched to a gene. This CDR3 is built from 16 residues. The CDR3 DNA reads as TGTGCCAGCAGCCCCTCCCCCACTAGCGGGGAGTTTGAGCAGTACTTC. It yields the protein CASSPSPTSGEFEQYF.

The chain couples TRBV4-1 to TRBJ2-6, with D possibly being TRBD1 (5 bases). Germline CDR1 and CDR2: MGHRA and YSYEKL. V dropped 0 bases and J dropped 0 bases, with 6 bases sitting between them. The CDR3 is 16 residues long. The CDR3 DNA reads as TGCGCCAGCAGCCAAGATGGGGCCTCTGGGGCCAACGTCCTGACTTTC. This gives the protein CASSQDGASGANVLTF.

The chain couples TRBV7-2 to TRBJ1-1; D might be TRBD1 (6 bases). Germline CDR1 reads SGHTA; CDR2 reads FQGNSA. The CDR3 is 16 residues long. The V and J ends lost 0 bases and 1 base respectively, with 12 bases between them. CDR3 sequence: CASSLAAGAQNTEAFF. CDR3 coding DNA: TGTGCCAGCAGCTTAGCGGCGGGGGCACAGAACACTGAAGCTTTCTTT.

The V call is TRBV5-1, the J call TRBJ1-3, with D uncertain. The CDR3 is 13 amino acids. Trimming shortened V by 0 bases and J by 8 bases, and 9 bases separated the two germline ends. The germline CDR1 and CDR2 sequences are SGHRS and YFSETQ. The chain's CDR3 is CASSLEVGDTIYF. Here the CDR3 DNA reads TGCGCCAGCAGCTTGGAGGTGGGAGACACCATATATTTT.

The chain employs TRBV28 and TRBJ1-5, with no clear D. V was cut by 2 bases and J by 5 bases, with 10 bases left in between. Germline loops: CDR1 MDHEN, CDR2 SYDVKM. The CDR3 loop spans 14 amino acids. The CDR3 region has the DNA TGTGCCAGCAGTTTAAACAAAGATTATCAGCCCCAGCATTTT. This gives the protein CASSLNKDYQPQHF.

A single count supports this clone. The chain employs TRBV7-3 and TRBJ2-1; unclear D gene. CDR3 length equals 15 residues. V lost 1 base to trimming and J lost 1 base, with 8 bases between them. CDR1 is SGHTA and CDR2 is FQGTGA in the germline V gene. DNA of the CDR3: TGTGCCAGCAGCTTAATTCCTAGATCCTACAATGAGCAGTTCTTC. This translates into CASSLIPRSYNEQFF.

V is TRBV6-6 and J is TRBJ2-1; 9 nucleotides align to TRBD1. V trimming: 2 bases; J trimming: 8 bases; junction bases outside the gene matches: 7. CDR1 MNHNY and CDR2 SVGAGI come from the germline V gene (reference sequence). This CDR3 contains 15 residues. The CDR3 loop is CASSYLGTGWDEQFF. Here the CDR3 DNA reads TGTGCCAGCAGTTACCTAGGGACAGGGTGGGATGAGCAGTTCTTC.

With respect to this clone: The sample contains more than one DNA sequence encoding this CDR3. V gene TRBV6-1 combines with J gene TRBJ2-7; 8 bases are shared with TRBD1. The CDR3 consists of 13 residues. Trimming at V came to 6 bases and at J to 1 base, leaving 2 bases not matched to a gene. The germline V gene has CDR1 MNHNS and CDR2 SASEGT. The CDR3 sequence is CASRGQVSYEQYF. The CDR3 nucleotides read TGTGCCAGCAGGGGACAGGTGTCCTACGAGCAGTACTTC.

The sample holds a few counts of this clone. V gene TRBV6-1 combines with J gene TRBJ1-1; possible D gene TRBD1, 6 bases. Germline V gene data show CDR1 as MNHNS and CDR2 as SASEGT. CDR3 length equals 14 residues. Between the trimmed V and J ends, which lost 1 base and 7 bases, there was a span of 13 bases. CDR3 coding DNA: TGTGCCAGCAGTGAAGTTCGGACAGCATATGAAGCTTTCTTT. Protein: CASSEVRTAYEAFF.

This clone came up once. The V and J genes are TRBV29-1 and TRBJ2-2; D possibly corresponds to TRBD2 (6 bases). With 4 bases removed from V and 4 bases from J, the gap between germline ends came to 13 bases. Germline-derived CDR1 and CDR2 are SQVTM and ANQGSEA. The CDR3 loop spans 14 amino acids. CDR3 in amino acids: CSVVPREATGELFF. The CDR3, as DNA: TGCAGCGTTGTCCCCAGGGAGGCCACCGGGGAGCTGTTTTTT.